This T cell receptor (beta chain) was documented in a study of response to subunit inactivated influenza vaccine. Whole-study results and caveats: Authors suggested few new T cells are recruited by each seasonal influenza vaccination.

This clonotype was found a few times. Its antigen is currently unknown. TCRdb called the RT-PCR reads again in MiXCR, with one record for every CDR3 protein. This sample has under 500,000 distinct CDR3 sequences, with about 10% found just once. Per germline, CDR1 SGHAT and CDR2 FQNNGV. V lost 5 bases to trimming and J lost 0 bases; unmatched junction nucleotides: 15. This CDR3 is 19 amino acids long. The chain carries TRBV11-2 and TRBJ2-2, with 7 bases lining up with TRBD2. The origin of this receptor is a man aged 45-65 years who received an inactivated influenza vaccine. The source was PBMCs from blood, collected about 40 days after vaccination. CDR3 residues: CASSPRWGGRDANTGELFF. The CDR3 nucleotides are TGTGCCAGCAGCCCCCGGTGGGGCGGGAGAGACGCGAACACCGGGGAGCTGTTTTTT.